These T cell receptor beta chains were read from a single sample in a study of cytomegalovirus exposure and HLA in healthy donors. Sequencing was performed with immunoSEQ multiplex PCR; in TCRdb, only in-frame clones are kept and a portion is missing. The sample includes roughly 120,000 clones, about nine tenths of them seen just once. Material for sequencing was PBMCs. These TCRs come from a man aged 25 to 45 in good health and CMV-seronegative. CDR3s include the opening cysteine and the closing phenylalanine or tryptophan. D genes are given only for firm matches. The size of a clone is reported for some rows only, either as once, few or many, or as a class for expanded clones.

V gene,clone size,D gene,J gene,CDR3 DNA,CDR3 protein
TRBV28,.,TRBD1,TRBJ2-2,TGTGCCAGCAGTGTACAGGGGCAGGGCACCGGGGAGCTGTTTTTT,CASSVQGQGTGELFF
TRBV10-3,.,.,TRBJ1-5,TGTGCCATCAGTGATGTGGGCGTGGGCAATCAGCCCCAGCATTTT,CAISDVGVGNQPQHF
TRBV18,.,TRBD1,TRBJ2-7,TGTGCCAGCTCACACGGGACAGCCTGGGAGCAGTACTTC,CASSHGTAWEQYF
TRBV11-2,.,TRBD1,TRBJ2-7,TGTGCCAGCAGCCGCCTACAGGGGGCCGGTCACGAGCAGTACTTC,CASSRLQGAGHEQYF
TRBV7-9,.,.,TRBJ2-1,TGTGCCAGCAGCTCGGTAGCCAACAATGAGCAGTTCTTC,CASSSVANNEQFF
TRBV4-1,few,.,TRBJ2-7,TGCGCCAGCAGCCCGGGCGGGGGCCCTGTGGGGGAGCAGTACTTC,CASSPGGGPVGEQYF
TRBV25-1,once,TRBD2,TRBJ2-1,TGTGCCAGCAGTGAATGGGGACTAGCGGGTAAATACAATGAGCAGTTCTTC,CASSEWGLAGKYNEQFF
TRBV6-5,.,.,TRBJ2-7,TGTGCCAGCAGTTACAGTGGACAAACCTACGAGCAGTACTTC,CASSYSGQTYEQYF
TRBV2,few,.,TRBJ2-3,TGTGCCAGCAGTGTCAACGCCTACCCTTTGAACTATGGCACAGATACGCAGTATTTT,CASSVNAYPLNYGTDTQYF
TRBV5-4,.,TRBD2,TRBJ2-3,TGTGCCAGCCTTGAACTAGCGGGGAGCACAGATACGCAGTATTTT,CASLELAGSTDTQYF
TRBV2,.,TRBD2,TRBJ2-7,TGTGCCAGCAGTGAAGCGCCCGGGCAATGGCGGGGGGACTACGAGCAGTACTTC,CASSEAPGQWRGDYEQYF